This record concerns one T cell receptor (beta chain) sequence. This record belongs to a study of T cell changes during pregnancy in multiple sclerosis. This CDR3 is 14 amino acids long. V was pared by 8 bases and J by 4 bases, with 10 bases of the junction left unmatched. The germline V gene has CDR1 MNHNS and CDR2 SASEGT. Repertoires were generated with immunoSEQ multiplex PCR, while TCRdb's copy carries only in-frame clones and drops some. The sample lists over 20,000 clones, 75% to 90% seen once, with less than 1.2% in the top ten. The receptor's source is a female donor in good health, enrolled as a control in a pregnancy study. The rearrangement links TRBV6-1 to TRBJ1-1; 7 nucleotides align to TRBD1. Material: CD4+ T cells from peripheral blood mononuclear cells, obtained in the first trimester of pregnancy. The CDR3 DNA is TGTGCCAGCGAACAGGGGTTCGGAGGCACTGAAGCTTTCTTT. Protein product: CASEQGFGGTEAFF.